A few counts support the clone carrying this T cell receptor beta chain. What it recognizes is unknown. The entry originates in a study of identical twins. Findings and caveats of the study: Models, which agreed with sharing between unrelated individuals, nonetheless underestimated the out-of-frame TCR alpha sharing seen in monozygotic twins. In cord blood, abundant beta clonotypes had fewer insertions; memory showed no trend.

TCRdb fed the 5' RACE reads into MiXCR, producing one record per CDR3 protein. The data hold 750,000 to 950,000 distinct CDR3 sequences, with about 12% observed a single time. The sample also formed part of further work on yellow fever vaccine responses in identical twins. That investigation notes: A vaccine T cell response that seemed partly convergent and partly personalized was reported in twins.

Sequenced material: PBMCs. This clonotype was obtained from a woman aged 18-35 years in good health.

DNA of the CDR3: TGTGCCAGCAGTCGCACTAGTACCCACGAGCAGTACTTC. This encodes CASSRTSTHEQYF. This chain links TRBV12-3 or TRBV12-4 with TRBJ2-7; TRBD2 is a possible D gene (5 bases). This CDR3 spans 13 amino acids. The V end was cut by 5 bases, the J end by 5 bases, with 13 bases between.